This TCR beta chain was obtained from a study of Graves' ophthalmopathy and Graves' hyperthyroidism. This clonotype was counted ten times or more. What it binds is not known. Beta-chain TCR CDR3 regions were amplified from RNA transcripts. First-round RT-PCR employed HTBI primers, with a second-round multiplex PCR after it. TCRdb processed the multiplex PCR reads anew with MiXCR; each CDR3 protein has one entry. In the table there are just over 600,000 distinct CDR3 sequences, 20% to 25% of which are singletons. Study-wide results and limits: Separation of ophthalmopathy from stable hyperthyroidism was achieved by a 13-signature model, at around 89% sensitivity and under 82% specificity.

Trimming cost V 6 bases and J 7 bases; bases outside gene matches: 8. The CDR3 runs 15 residues. Exclusion covered patients with other autoimmune diseases or uncontrolled infections (as well as pregnancy or lactation). The authors used Ficoll-Paque density gradient centrifugation to separate PBMCs. The input was 7.5 to 10 ml of fresh peripheral blood. The sequenced sample was peripheral blood. This chain uses TRBV12-3 or TRBV12-4 with TRBJ2-2, with 10 bases aligning to TRBD1. The sequence derives from a woman aged 18-29 years with stable Graves' hyperthyroidism. Some clones in this sample may be carry-over from other donors' samples. Here the CDR3 reads CASRADRGSFGELFF. The CDR3 DNA sequence: TGTGCCAGCAGAGCGGACAGGGGGAGTTTCGGGGAGCTGTTTTTT.